This T cell receptor (beta chain) was sequenced in a study of CD8 T cells in ankylosing spondylitis. The V and J ends lost 8 bases and 0 bases respectively, with 14 bases between them. This CDR3 is 14 amino acids long. Germline V CDR1 and CDR2: SQVTM, ANQGSEA. Study-wide results and caveats: Matched synovial fluid from ankylosing spondylitis patients was reported to be enriched for disease-linked clones.

TCRdb re-derived calls from the 5' RACE reads in MiXCR, one entry per CDR3 protein. The table records a few hundred thousand distinct CDR3 sequences, around 10% of them present only once. This clonotype was counted ten times or more. As yet, its antigen is unknown. The specimen sequenced was blood, either unsorted or a sorted T cell fraction (not recorded which). This chain joins TRBV29-1 and TRBJ2-1; D gene ambiguous. This TCR derives from a female donor with ankylosing spondylitis or in good health (not recorded which). The CDR3 DNA follows: TGCAGCACTCCCCCGCTGAGCTCCTACAATGAGCAGTTCTTC. Encoded protein: CSTPPLSSYNEQFF.